A selection of T cell receptor beta chains follows, all from one sample in a study of blood T cell repertoires in COVID-19. Method: immunoSEQ multiplex PCR; TCRdb's copy keeps in-frame clones and lacks some. The sample records roughly 250,000 clones, roughly nine tenths being singletons. Source material: peripheral blood. All receptors come from a woman aged 25 to 39 with COVID-19, enrolled during active disease. The conserved cysteine and the conserved F or W are not part of the CDR3 here.

v_gene	j_gene	CDR3aa
TRBV5-1	TRBJ2-3	ASSLGVAGPTDTQY
TRBV5-6	TRBJ2-4	ASSLAGGQNIQY
TRBV5-4	TRBJ2-3	ASSFGTGVNTDTQY
TRBV5-5	TRBJ2-2	ASSLGGSRRELF
TRBV28	TRBJ2-7	ASTESRDEQY
TRBV19	TRBJ1-2	ASSISPGGNYGYT
TRBV7-6	TRBJ2-3	ASSTRTSGFTDTQY
TRBV5-6	TRBJ2-5	ASSLHRETQY
TRBV3-1/TRBV3-2	TRBJ1-5	ASSQDSWSPPQH
TRBV5-6	TRBJ2-5	ASSQGQGFQETQY
TRBV3-1/TRBV3-2	TRBJ2-5	ASSQGQVSETQY
TRBV11-2	TRBJ2-7	ASSQTSYEQY
TRBV6-5	TRBJ1-6	ASSLTGGNSPLH
TRBV5-4	TRBJ2-3	ASSLDPSGGTDTQY
TRBV13	TRBJ2-3	ASSALVAGGSDTQY
TRBV7-6	TRBJ2-1	ASSPRTSGGNEQF
TRBV10-1	TRBJ2-3	ASSGGRGTGTDTQY
TRBV6-5	TRBJ1-5	ASSYARDQPQH
TRBV11-3	TRBJ2-1	ASSARLAGDYNEQF
TRBV25-1	TRBJ1-1	ASSDQDWNTEAF
TRBV10-3	TRBJ1-2	AIKWGQLYGYT
TRBV10-3	TRBJ1-1	ASRDSWEAF
TRBV16	TRBJ1-1	ASSQGGSGTEAF
TRBV6-2/TRBV6-3	TRBJ2-3	ASSPRSDTQY
TRBV7-2	TRBJ1-6	ASSFQQGRGSPLH
TRBV10-3	TRBJ1-1	AISDVGVNTEAF
TRBV5-1	TRBJ2-3	ASSSREGDTQY
TRBV27	TRBJ2-1	ASSPGTSGAYNEQF
TRBV11-2	TRBJ2-7	ASSLVRGQTEYAYEQY
TRBV7-2	TRBJ2-1	ASRGAGGLWEQF
TRBV23-1	TRBJ2-2	ASSQCLQGWVSNTGELF
TRBV6-2/TRBV6-3	TRBJ1-1	ASSYSQGANTEAF
TRBV11-2	TRBJ2-3	ASSSWTRNTQY
TRBV6-5	TRBJ1-1	ASSSPTGMGEAF
TRBV18	TRBJ2-7	ASSPQGLAGVYEQY
TRBV12-3/TRBV12-4	TRBJ2-7	ASSSRGHYEQY
TRBV29-1	TRBJ2-5	SAKDRGWETQY
TRBV6-1	TRBJ1-3	ASSEGTGGSSGNTIY
TRBV15	TRBJ1-2	ATSRIDRGRAYGYT
TRBV19	TRBJ1-3	ASSIAAGGTGNTIY
TRBV5-1	TRBJ2-7	ASSLVSGTYEQY
TRBV18	TRBJ2-3	ASSLSGTGPTDTQY
TRBV5-5	TRBJ2-2	ASSFGLAGGGTGELF
TRBV27	TRBJ1-2	ASSSSRVSGYT
TRBV11-2	TRBJ2-3	ASSQTSGGDTQY
TRBV4-1	TRBJ2-3	ASSQDLARPDTQY
TRBV10-2	TRBJ2-1	ASSESTGGAYNEQF
TRBV27	TRBJ2-1	ASSLSAGTSVDEQF
TRBV19	TRBJ2-1	ASSTRTSGVGNEQF
TRBV10-1	TRBJ2-1	ASSLVTTGAYNEQF
TRBV5-1	TRBJ1-1	ASSFQNRGRAEAF
TRBV4-1	TRBJ2-1	ASSQGSAGGPGQF
TRBV10-1	TRBJ2-5	ASSDGYLRETQY
TRBV28	TRBJ1-5	ASRPGTPLNQPQH
TRBV19	TRBJ2-3	ASSSPRRRGGTDTQY
TRBV27	TRBJ1-6	ASSLIPGPPNSPLH
TRBV29-1	TRBJ1-2	SVDPIGEGAHGYT
TRBV5-1	TRBJ2-5	ASSRDYVETQY